A single sample gave rise to the 8 T cell receptor beta chains below, sequenced in a study of blood T cell repertoires in COVID-19 (dated by TCRdb to about 2020). To prepare the library, the immunoSEQ multiplex PCR assay was applied. Sourced from immuneACCESS, this table was stored by TCRdb with only in-frame sequences that have V and J called. A share of the clones is absent; for the studies checked, an unresolved V gene accounts for under half, and the remainder has no known explanation. The sample table lists just over 250,000 clones, about nine tenths of them with a count of one. About 4.1% of the sample is taken by the ten largest. Sequenced material: peripheral blood. These receptors originate from a man aged 55 to 70 who had recovered from COVID-19.

This clone came up once. The chain employs TRBV27 and TRBJ2-5; TRBD2 aligns across 11 bases. Germline trimming cut 7 bases from V and 2 bases from J; bases unmatched to any gene: 6. The length of the CDR3 is 15 residues. Germline V gene sequence: CDR1 MNHEY, CDR2 SMNVEV (reference sequence). The chain's CDR3 is CASTVSGGAQETQYF. DNA for the CDR3: TGTGCCAGCACCGTTAGCGGGGGGGCTCAAGAGACCCAGTACTTC.

This sequence joins TRBV7-9 and TRBJ2-5; D remains unclear. Trimming removed 4 bases from V and 4 bases from J, with 10 bases in between. Germline loops: CDR1 SEHNR, CDR2 FQNEAQ (reference sequence). CDR3 length equals 13 residues. The CDR3 bases are TGTGCCAGCAGCTCCTTTTACTTAGAGACCCAGTACTTC. Amino acid sequence: CASSSFYLETQYF.

This clone has only a few counts. This chain connects TRBV7-6 to TRBJ1-1, with a possible D match to TRBD1 (5 bases). Trimming took 2 bases from V and 0 from J, leaving 16 bases between them. The CDR3 runs to 17 residues. Germline assignment: CDR1 SGHVS and CDR2 FNYEAQ. Written as DNA, the CDR3 is TGTGCCAGCAGCTTACCGCGAGACAGACCTATGAACACTGAAGCTTTCTTT. It encodes CASSLPRDRPMNTEAFF.

The J gene is TRBJ1-2, the V gene TRBV30, with TRBD1 matching over 7 bases. The germline V gene has CDR1 GTSNPN and CDR2 SVGIG (reference sequence). V trimming: 1 base; J trimming: 2 bases; junction bases outside the gene matches: 10. The CDR3 contains 16 residues. CDR3 protein: CAWSGSRGRGNYGYTF. DNA for the CDR3: TGTGCCTGGAGTGGAAGCAGGGGCAGGGGGAACTATGGCTACACCTTC.

This chain links TRBV11-2 with TRBJ2-7; possibly TRBD2 for D (5 bases). V shed 5 bases and J shed 2 bases, with 16 bases lying between them. This CDR3 contains 15 residues. CDR1 is SGHAT, CDR2 FQNNGV, per germline. CDR3 region: CASSHRQAGTYEQYF. CDR3 sequence (DNA): TGTGCCAGCAGCCACCGCCAGGCGGGTACCTACGAGCAGTACTTC.

This rearrangement joins TRBV12-3 or TRBV12-4 to TRBJ1-1; no definite D call. This CDR3 has 13 residues. Trimming stripped 6 bases from V and 7 bases from J, with 15 bases between. The CDR3 bases are TGTGCCAGCAGCCCTTCCGGAGGGCGTGAAGCTTTCTTT. Amino acid sequence: CASSPSGGREAFF.

The rearrangement uses TRBV5-8 and TRBJ2-7; no reliable D call. The length of the CDR3 is 14 residues. The V gene lost 0 bases and the J gene lost 0 bases, with 7 bases spanning the gap. CDR1 is SGHTS and CDR2 is YDEGEE in the germline V gene. CDR3 amino acids: CASSLEPSSYEQYF. CDR3 in DNA: TGTGCCAGCAGCTTGGAACCCAGCTCCTACGAGCAGTACTTC.

The chain combines TRBV28 with TRBJ1-2; no firm D call. CDR3 length: 13 residues. V lost 5 bases to trimming and J lost 7 bases, with 14 bases between them. Germline values: CDR1 MDHEN, CDR2 SYDVKM. DNA for the CDR3: TGTGCCAGCAGTCCGCCCGCGCGGCCTGGCTACACCTTC. This gives the protein CASSPPARPGYTF.